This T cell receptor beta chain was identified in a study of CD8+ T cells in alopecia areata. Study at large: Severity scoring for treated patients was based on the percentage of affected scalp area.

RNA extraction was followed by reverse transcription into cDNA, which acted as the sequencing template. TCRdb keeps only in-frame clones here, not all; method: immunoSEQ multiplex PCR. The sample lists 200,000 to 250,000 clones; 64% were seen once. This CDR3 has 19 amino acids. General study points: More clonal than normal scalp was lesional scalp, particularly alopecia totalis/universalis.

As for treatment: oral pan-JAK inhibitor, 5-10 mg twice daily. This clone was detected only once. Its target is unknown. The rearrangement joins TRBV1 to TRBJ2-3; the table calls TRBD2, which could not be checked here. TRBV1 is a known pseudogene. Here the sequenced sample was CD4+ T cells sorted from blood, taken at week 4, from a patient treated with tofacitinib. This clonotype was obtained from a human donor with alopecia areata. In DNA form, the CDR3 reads TGCACCAGCAGCCAAGTTACCGCTCCCGCTAGGCGGGGCACAGATACGCAGTATTTT. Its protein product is CTSSQVTAPARRGTDTQYF.